Described below is a single T cell receptor beta chain sequence and its context. This entry comes from a study of shared clonotypes between healthy human individuals. In the study overall: Those who served as donors were a couple of women and a few men between the ages of 18 and 49. A donor's plate count was three for CD4 naive and three for CD4 memory; CD8 naive had two and CD8 memory one.

The CDR3 length is 14 residues. The germline V and J ends were trimmed by 3 bases and 0 bases, with 8 bases remaining between them. Per the germline V gene, CDR1 is MNHEY and CDR2 is SMNVEV (reference sequence). As defined, naive CD8 cells were CD45RO-negative and positively selected for CCR7, with terminally differentiated effector memory CD45RA+ cells excluded. Donors, without exception, were Caucasian adults residing in Nashville, Tennessee. Assay runs were performed at deep level. Here immunoSEQ multiplex PCR was the method, and the copy in TCRdb shows in-frame clones only, minus some. Of hundreds of thousands of clones listed, 90% to 98% are singletons.

The chain carries TRBV27 and TRBJ1-1; D possibly corresponds to TRBD1 (5 bases). This receptor was obtained from a man aged 25-45 years in good health. Sample: naive CD8+ T cells sorted from blood. In DNA, the CDR3 is TGTGCCAGCAGTTTGTCAGGGATGAACACTGAAGCTTTCTTT. Its translation: CASSLSGMNTEAFF.